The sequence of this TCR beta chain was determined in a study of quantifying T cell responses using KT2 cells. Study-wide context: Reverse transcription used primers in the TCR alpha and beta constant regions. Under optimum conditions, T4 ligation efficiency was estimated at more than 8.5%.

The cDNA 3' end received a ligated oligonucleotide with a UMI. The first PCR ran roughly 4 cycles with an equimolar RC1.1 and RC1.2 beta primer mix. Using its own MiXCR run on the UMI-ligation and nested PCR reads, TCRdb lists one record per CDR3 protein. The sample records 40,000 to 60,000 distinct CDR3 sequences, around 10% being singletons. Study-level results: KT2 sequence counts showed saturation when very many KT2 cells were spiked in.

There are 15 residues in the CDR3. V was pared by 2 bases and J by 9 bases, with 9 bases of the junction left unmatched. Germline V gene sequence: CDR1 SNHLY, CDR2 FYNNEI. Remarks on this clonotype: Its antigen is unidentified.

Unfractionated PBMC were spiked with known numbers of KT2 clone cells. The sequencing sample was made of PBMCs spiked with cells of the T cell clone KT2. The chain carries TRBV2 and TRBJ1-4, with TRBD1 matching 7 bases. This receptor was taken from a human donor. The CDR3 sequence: CASSESTQGWQKLFF. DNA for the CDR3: TGTGCCAGCAGTGAAAGTACACAGGGGTGGCAAAAACTGTTTTTT. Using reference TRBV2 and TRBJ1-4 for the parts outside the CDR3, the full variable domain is EPEVTQTPSHQVTQMGQEVILRCVPISNHLYFYWYRQILGQKVEFLVSFYNNEISEKSEIFDDQFSVERPDGSNFTLKIRSTKLEDSAMYFCASSESTQGWQKLFFGSGTQLSVL.